These T cell receptor beta chains were read from a single sample in a study of T cells in Graves' hyperthyroidism and ophthalmopathy. MiXCR was run by TCRdb on the multiplex PCR reads, yielding one entry per CDR3 protein. The table has about 720,000 distinct CDR3 sequences, roughly a sixth seen once. The sample consisted of blood. Receptors originate from a woman in her fifties or sixties with Graves' hyperthyroidism that later progressed to Graves' ophthalmopathy. The CDR3 runs from the conserved cysteine through the conserved F or W. The D gene is left open where the match is weak. Size tells how often a clone was seen (once, few, many) or the class of an expanded clone, and some rows leave it out.

V gene,D gene,clone size,J gene,CDR3 protein,CDR3 DNA
TRBV18,-,many,TRBJ2-1,CASSEGRNEQFF,TGTGCCAGCTCAGAGGGGAGGAATGAGCAGTTCTTC
TRBV2,TRBD1,many,TRBJ1-4,CASSETRQGREKLFF,TGTGCCAGCAGTGAAACGAGACAGGGACGTGAAAAACTGTTTTTT
TRBV5-1,-,-,TRBJ1-3,CASSQQGTGNTIYF,TGCGCCAGCAGTCAACAAGGAACTGGAAACACCATATATTTT
TRBV20-1,-,many,TRBJ1-5,CSAGQNNQPQHF,TGCAGTGCCGGACAGAACAATCAGCCCCAGCATTTT
TRBV12-3/TRBV12-4,-,many,TRBJ2-7,CASSSLTDYSYEQYF,TGTGCCAGCAGTTCTCTGACTGACTATTCCTACGAGCAGTACTTC
TRBV7-8,TRBD1,-,TRBJ2-1,CASSLVPGQGGRNEQLF,TGTGCCAGCAGCTTAGTCCCCGGACAGGGTGGCCGAAATGAGCAGCTCTTC
TRBV20-1,-,many,TRBJ2-7,CSARSVSTETYEQYF,TGCAGTGCTAGGTCCGTTTCGACAGAAACTTACGAGCAGTACTTC
TRBV5-1,-,few,TRBJ2-1,CASSFPSTRGSSYNEQFF,TGCGCCAGCAGCTTCCCATCTACGCGGGGTAGCTCCTACAATGAGCAGTTCTTC
TRBV6-1,-,-,TRBJ2-2,CASGGTANTGELFF,TGTGCCAGCGGGGGGACTGCGAACACCGGGGAGCTGTTTTTT
TRBV15,-,-,TRBJ1-1,CATSRPWGTEAFF,TGTGCCACCAGCAGGCCGTGGGGAACTGAAGCTTTCTTT
TRBV11-2,-,many,TRBJ1-1,CASSLESGTLENTEAFF,TGTGCCAGCAGCTTAGAGTCAGGGACGCTGGAGAACACTGAAGCTTTCTTT
TRBV14,TRBD1,-,TRBJ1-2,CASTAGQGAGYTF,TGTGCCAGCACCGCGGGACAGGGGGCCGGCTACACCTTC
TRBV24-1,TRBD1,-,TRBJ1-5,CATSVGGSNQPQHF,TGTGCCACCAGTGTAGGGGGCAGCAATCAGCCCCAGCATTTT
TRBV20-1,-,-,TRBJ2-3,CSATRDKDTQYF,TGCAGTGCTACTCGGGACAAAGATACGCAGTATTTT
TRBV29-1,-,-,TRBJ1-3,CSVSTEMAGNTIYF,TGCAGCGTGTCGACAGAGATGGCTGGAAACACCATATATTTT
TRBV30,TRBD2,-,TRBJ2-7,CAWAPRGGLYEQYF,TGTGCCTGGGCTCCCCGGGGGGGACTCTACGAGCAGTACTTC
TRBV5-6,-,-,TRBJ2-1,CASSRVQSDEQFF,TGTGCCAGCAGCCGGGTCCAGTCGGATGAGCAGTTCTTC
TRBV12-3/TRBV12-4,TRBD2,many,TRBJ2-3,CASSTGLAGGPGSTDTQYF,TGTGCCAGCAGTACGGGACTAGCGGGGGGTCCCGGAAGCACAGATACGCAGTATTTT
TRBV19,TRBD1,many,TRBJ1-5,CASSTGQGNQPQHF,TGTGCCAGCAGCACCGGACAGGGCAATCAGCCCCAGCATTTT
TRBV11-2,-,many,TRBJ2-3,CASSFWSTDTQYF,TGTGCCAGCAGCTTTTGGAGCACAGATACGCAGTATTTT
TRBV9,-,-,TRBJ1-4,CASSPGSAGWGEKLFF,TGTGCCAGCAGCCCTGGTTCCGCGGGGTGGGGTGAAAAACTGTTTTTT
TRBV18,TRBD1,many,TRBJ2-3,CASSPLQGKTGDTQYF,TGTGCCAGCTCACCTCTACAGGGGAAAACGGGAGATACGCAGTATTTT
TRBV7-6,-,-,TRBJ2-7,CASSYAPRGDSTYEQYF,TGTGCCAGCAGTTACGCTCCCAGAGGGGACTCCACCTACGAGCAGTACTTC
TRBV12-3/TRBV12-4,TRBD1,many,TRBJ1-5,CASRETGFLYQPQHF,TGTGCCAGCAGGGAGACAGGGTTTTTGTATCAGCCCCAGCATTTT
TRBV5-1,-,-,TRBJ2-7,CASSLGGTINEQYF,TGCGCCAGCAGCTTGGGGGGAACAATCAACGAGCAGTACTTC
TRBV3-1,-,many,TRBJ2-7,CASSHLGLAGTDPDEQYF,TGTGCCAGCAGCCACCTCGGACTCGCCGGGACTGACCCTGACGAGCAGTACTTC
TRBV9,-,-,TRBJ2-2,CASSVLHGSGELFF,TGTGCCAGCAGCGTGTTACATGGTTCCGGGGAGCTGTTTTTT
TRBV6-1,-,-,TRBJ1-1,CIGGPTSGAFF,TGTATTGGGGGACCCACCTCAGGAGCTTTCTTT
TRBV5-1,-,few,TRBJ2-7,CASSLLGGQGNPYEQYF,TGCGCCAGCAGCTTGTTGGGGGGGCAGGGGAATCCCTACGAGCAGTACTTC
TRBV6-1,-,-,TRBJ1-4,CASRSEATNEKLFF,TGTGCCAGCAGATCAGAAGCAACTAATGAAAAACTGTTTTTT
TRBV9,-,few,TRBJ2-7,CASSVEYRGHEQYF,TGTGCCAGCAGCGTAGAGTATCGGGGACACGAGCAGTACTTC
TRBV5-1,-,few,TRBJ1-3,CASSSGRGSRSSGNTIYF,TGCGCCAGCAGCTCCGGTCGGGGCAGTCGGTCCTCTGGAAACACCATATATTTT
TRBV3-1,-,many,TRBJ2-3,CASSQDLADGDTQYF,TGTGCCAGCAGCCAAGATCTCGCGGACGGAGATACGCAGTATTTT
TRBV11-2,TRBD2,-,TRBJ2-6,CASSTLRVAGDISGANVLIF,TGTGCCAGCAGCACCCTGAGAGTAGCGGGGGATATCTCTGGGGCCAACGTCCTGATTTTC
TRBV6-1,TRBD1,-,TRBJ1-1,CASRRGQGYPEAFF,TGTGCCAGCAGGAGGGGACAGGGTTACCCTGAAGCTTTCTTT
TRBV20-1,TRBD2,few,TRBJ2-5,CSARSRGGDQETQYF,TGCAGTGCTAGATCTCGGGGAGGGGACCAAGAGACCCAGTACTTC
TRBV19,-,-,TRBJ2-2,CASSMTREFTGELFF,TGTGCCAGTAGTATGACCAGGGAGTTCACCGGGGAGCTGTTTTTT
TRBV12-3/TRBV12-4,-,many,TRBJ1-2,CASSGGYGYTF,TGTGCCAGCAGTGGAGGGTATGGCTACACCTTC
TRBV7-9,-,-,TRBJ1-4,CASSYLGRVTEKLFF,TGTGCCAGCAGCTACTTGGGGAGGGTAACTGAAAAACTGTTTTTT
TRBV5-1,-,many,TRBJ2-1,CASSLGDNEQFF,TGCGCCAGCAGCTTGGGTGACAATGAGCAGTTCTTC
TRBV12-3/TRBV12-4,TRBD1,many,TRBJ1-1,CASSLRQGLASEAFF,TGTGCCAGCAGTCTTCGACAGGGGCTGGCGTCTGAAGCTTTCTTT
TRBV7-9,-,few,TRBJ1-1,CASSSRSILTEAFF,TGTGCCAGCAGCTCAAGGAGCATCCTCACTGAAGCTTTCTTT
TRBV12-3/TRBV12-4,-,many,TRBJ1-1,CASSLSGSRTEAFF,TGTGCCAGCAGTTTATCGGGGTCGAGGACTGAAGCTTTCTTT
TRBV2,TRBD1,few,TRBJ2-5,CASLSRDRKSFQETQYF,TGTGCCAGCCTCAGCCGGGACAGGAAAAGCTTCCAAGAGACCCAGTACTTC
TRBV20-1,-,many,TRBJ2-3,CSARDPAIHPTDTQYF,TGCAGTGCTAGAGATCCGGCTATCCACCCCACAGATACGCAGTATTTT
TRBV19,-,-,TRBJ2-5,CASSEISVSGGPQETQYF,TGTGCCAGTAGTGAAATCAGTGTTTCGGGGGGCCCACAAGAGACCCAGTACTTC
TRBV5-8,-,many,TRBJ2-1,CASSLATVSSYNEQFF,TGTGCCAGCAGCTTGGCTACCGTTAGCTCCTACAATGAGCAGTTCTTC
TRBV5-1,-,few,TRBJ1-4,CASSLSGADEKLFF,TGCGCCAGCAGCTTGTCAGGGGCCGATGAAAAACTGTTTTTT
TRBV20-1,-,-,TRBJ1-2,CSARDLQGFGGYTF,TGCAGTGCTAGAGATTTGCAGGGCTTTGGGGGCTACACCTTC
TRBV3-1,-,-,TRBJ1-3,CASSLGHVGDTIYF,TGTGCCAGCAGCCTCGGACACGTAGGAGACACCATATATTTT
TRBV7-9,TRBD2,many,TRBJ2-1,CASSSLAGGTDNEQFF,TGTGCCAGCAGTTCCTTAGCGGGGGGGACCGACAATGAGCAGTTCTTC
TRBV7-8,TRBD1,many,TRBJ1-6,CASSPWTGNNSPLHF,TGTGCCAGCAGCCCTTGGACAGGGAATAATTCACCCCTCCACTTT
TRBV5-1,TRBD1,-,TRBJ1-1,CASSLGSGTGGTEAFF,TGCGCCAGCAGCTTAGGGTCCGGGACAGGGGGCACTGAAGCTTTCTTT
TRBV7-2,-,many,TRBJ2-3,CASSGWDFTDTQYF,TGTGCCAGCAGCGGCTGGGACTTCACAGATACGCAGTATTTT
TRBV20-1,-,many,TRBJ2-5,CSASRGRETQYF,TGCAGTGCTAGTCGGGGGAGGGAGACCCAGTACTTC
TRBV19,TRBD1,-,TRBJ1-6,CASSPTGRGNNSPLHF,TGTGCCAGTAGTCCGACAGGGCGGGGAAATAATTCACCCCTCCACTTT
TRBV2,TRBD1,few,TRBJ1-1,CASSGRGRGMNTEAFF,TGTGCCAGCAGTGGCAGGGGGCGAGGTATGAACACTGAAGCTTTCTTT
TRBV12-5,-,-,TRBJ2-1,CASGLRSRDNEQFF,TGTGCTAGTGGTTTGAGGTCCAGAGACAATGAGCAGTTCTTC
TRBV7-9,-,-,TRBJ2-5,CASSARSQGYQETQYF,TGTGCCAGCAGCGCCCGATCACAGGGTTACCAAGAGACCCAGTACTTC